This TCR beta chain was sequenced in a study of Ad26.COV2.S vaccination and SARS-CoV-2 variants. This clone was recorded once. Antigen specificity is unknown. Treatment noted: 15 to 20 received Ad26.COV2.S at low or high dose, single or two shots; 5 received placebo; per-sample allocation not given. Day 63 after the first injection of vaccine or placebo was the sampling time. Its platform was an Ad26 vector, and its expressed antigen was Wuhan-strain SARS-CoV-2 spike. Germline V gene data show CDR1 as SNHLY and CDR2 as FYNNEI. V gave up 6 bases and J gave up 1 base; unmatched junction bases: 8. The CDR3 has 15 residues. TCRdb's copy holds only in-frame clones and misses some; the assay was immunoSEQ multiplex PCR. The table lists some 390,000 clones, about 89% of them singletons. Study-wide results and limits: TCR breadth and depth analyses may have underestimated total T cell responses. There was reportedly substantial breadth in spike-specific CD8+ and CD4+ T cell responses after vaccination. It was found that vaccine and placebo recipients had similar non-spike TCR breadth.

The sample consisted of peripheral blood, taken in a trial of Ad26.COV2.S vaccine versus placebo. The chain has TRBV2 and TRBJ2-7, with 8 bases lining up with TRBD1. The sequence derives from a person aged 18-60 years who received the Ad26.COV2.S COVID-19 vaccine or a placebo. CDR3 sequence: CASSYGRDRSYEQYF. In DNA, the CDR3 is TGTGCCAGCAGCTATGGTCGGGACAGGTCCTACGAGCAGTACTTC.